The 2 T cell receptor beta chains in this list originate from one sample, sequenced in a study of pediatric ulcerative colitis. Sequenced by immunoSEQ multiplex PCR; TCRdb stores in-frame clones only, minus some. The data contain tens of thousands of clones, roughly 79% of them singletons. Rectal tissue came from one to two pinch biopsies taken at colonoscopy. Sequenced: gut tissue. These receptors were taken from a girl aged 5-17 years with moderate ulcerative colitis.

The chain carries TRBV27 and TRBJ2-2; D possibly corresponds to TRBD1 (5 bases). This CDR3 has 14 residues. Per germline, CDR1 MNHEY and CDR2 SMNVEV (reference sequence). Trimming removed 2 bases from V and 6 bases from J, with 10 bases in between. CDR3 nucleotides: TGTGCCAGCAGTTTACAGGGCGTCGCCGGGGAGCTGTTTTTT. Its translation: CASSLQGVAGELFF.

The J gene is TRBJ2-1, the V gene TRBV6-1; 7 bases are a match to TRBD2. V lost 0 bases and J lost 7; bases outside the gene matches: 15. This CDR3 is 18 amino acids long. Germline loops: CDR1 MNHNS, CDR2 SASEGT. CDR3 in amino acids: CASSEALAGAASGNEQFF. For the CDR3, the DNA is TGTGCCAGCAGTGAAGCGCTTGCGGGAGCAGCAAGCGGAAATGAGCAGTTCTTC.